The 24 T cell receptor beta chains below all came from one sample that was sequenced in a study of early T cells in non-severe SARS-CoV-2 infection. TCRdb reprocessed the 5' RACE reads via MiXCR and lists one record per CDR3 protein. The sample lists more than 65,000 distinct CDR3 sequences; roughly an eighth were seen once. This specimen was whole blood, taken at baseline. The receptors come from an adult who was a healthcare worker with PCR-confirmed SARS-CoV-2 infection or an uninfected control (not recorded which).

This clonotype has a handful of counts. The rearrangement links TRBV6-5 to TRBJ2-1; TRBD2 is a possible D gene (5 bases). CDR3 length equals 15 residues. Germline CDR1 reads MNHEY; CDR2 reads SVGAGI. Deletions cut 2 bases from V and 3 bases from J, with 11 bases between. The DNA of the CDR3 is TGTGCCAGCAGTTACGTTCCGGGAATCTACAATGAGCAGTTCTTC. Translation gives CASSYVPGIYNEQFF.

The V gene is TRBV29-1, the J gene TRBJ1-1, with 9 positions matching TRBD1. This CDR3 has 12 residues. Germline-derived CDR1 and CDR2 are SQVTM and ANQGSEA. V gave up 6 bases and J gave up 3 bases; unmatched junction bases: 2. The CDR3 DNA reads TGCAGCGTAGGGACAGGGTACACTGAAGCTTTCTTT. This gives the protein CSVGTGYTEAFF.

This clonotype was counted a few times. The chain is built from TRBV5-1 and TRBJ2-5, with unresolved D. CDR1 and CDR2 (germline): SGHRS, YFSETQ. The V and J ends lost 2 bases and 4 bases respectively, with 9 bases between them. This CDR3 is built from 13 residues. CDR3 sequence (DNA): TGCGCCAGCAGCTTTCGACCGATAGAGACCCAGTACTTC. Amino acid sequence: CASSFRPIETQYF. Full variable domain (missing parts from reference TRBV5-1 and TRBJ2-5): KAGVTQTPRYLIKTRGQQVTLSCSPISGHRSVSWYQQTPGQGLQFLFEYFSETQRNKGNFPGRFSGRQFSNSRSEMNVSTLELGDSALYLCASSFRPIETQYFGPGTRLLVL.

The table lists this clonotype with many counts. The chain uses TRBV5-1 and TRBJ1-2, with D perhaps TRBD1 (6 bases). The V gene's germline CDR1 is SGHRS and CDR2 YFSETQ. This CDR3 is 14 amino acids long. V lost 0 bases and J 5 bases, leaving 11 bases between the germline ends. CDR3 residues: CASSLDTGLYGYTF. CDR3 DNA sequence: TGCGCCAGCAGCTTGGATACAGGGTTATATGGCTACACCTTC.

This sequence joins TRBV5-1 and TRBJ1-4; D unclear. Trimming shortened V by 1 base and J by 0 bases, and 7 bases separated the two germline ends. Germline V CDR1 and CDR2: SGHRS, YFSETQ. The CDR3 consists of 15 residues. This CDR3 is CASSLTPATNEKLFF. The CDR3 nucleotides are TGCGCCAGCAGCTTGACGCCAGCAACTAATGAAAAACTGTTTTTT. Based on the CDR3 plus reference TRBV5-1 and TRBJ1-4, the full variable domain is KAGVTQTPRYLIKTRGQQVTLSCSPISGHRSVSWYQQTPGQGLQFLFEYFSETQRNKGNFPGRFSGRQFSNSRSEMNVSTLELGDSALYLCASSLTPATNEKLFFGSGTQLSVL.

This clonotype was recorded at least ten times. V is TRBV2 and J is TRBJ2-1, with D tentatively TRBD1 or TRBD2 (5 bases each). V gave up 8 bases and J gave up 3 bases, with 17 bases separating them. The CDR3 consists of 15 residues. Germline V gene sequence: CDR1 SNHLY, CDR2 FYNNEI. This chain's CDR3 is CASSGGSVVYNEQFF. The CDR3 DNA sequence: TGTGCCAGCTCTGGGGGTAGCGTCGTCTACAATGAGCAGTTCTTC.

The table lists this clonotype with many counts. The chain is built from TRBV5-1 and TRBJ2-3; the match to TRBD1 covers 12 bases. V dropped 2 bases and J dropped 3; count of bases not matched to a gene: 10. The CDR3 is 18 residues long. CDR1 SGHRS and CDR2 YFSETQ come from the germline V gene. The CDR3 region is CASSFTGTGGVGTDTQYF. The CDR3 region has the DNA TGCGCCAGCAGCTTTACCGGGACAGGGGGCGTTGGAACAGATACGCAGTATTTT.

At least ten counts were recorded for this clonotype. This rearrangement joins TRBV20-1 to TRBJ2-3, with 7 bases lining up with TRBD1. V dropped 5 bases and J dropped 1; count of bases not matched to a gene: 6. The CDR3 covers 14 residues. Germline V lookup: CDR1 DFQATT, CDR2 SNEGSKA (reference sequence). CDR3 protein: CSAVTGDGTDTQYF. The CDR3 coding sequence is TGCAGTGCTGTAACAGGGGATGGCACAGATACGCAGTATTTT.

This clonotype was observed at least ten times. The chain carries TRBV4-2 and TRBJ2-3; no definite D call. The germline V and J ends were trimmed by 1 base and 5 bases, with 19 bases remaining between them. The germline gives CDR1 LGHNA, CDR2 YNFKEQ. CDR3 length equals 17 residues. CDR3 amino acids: CASSQGMGGTSRDTQYF. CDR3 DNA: TGTGCCAGCAGCCAAGGGATGGGCGGCACTTCAAGAGATACGCAGTATTTT.

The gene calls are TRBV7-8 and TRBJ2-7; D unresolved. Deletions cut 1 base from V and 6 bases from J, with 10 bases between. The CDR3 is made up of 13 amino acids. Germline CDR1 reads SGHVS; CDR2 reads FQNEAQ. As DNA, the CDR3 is TGTGCCAGCAGCTTAGGGGCCAGTTCCGAGCAGTACTTC. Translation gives CASSLGASSEQYF.

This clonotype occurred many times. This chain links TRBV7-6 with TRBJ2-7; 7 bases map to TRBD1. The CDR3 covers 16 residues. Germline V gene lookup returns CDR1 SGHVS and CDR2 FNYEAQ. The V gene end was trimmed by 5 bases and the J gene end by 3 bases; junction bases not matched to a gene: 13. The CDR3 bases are TGTGCCAGCAGCCCTACTCCGGACAGGAGCCGCTACGAGCAGTACTTC. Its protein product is CASSPTPDRSRYEQYF.

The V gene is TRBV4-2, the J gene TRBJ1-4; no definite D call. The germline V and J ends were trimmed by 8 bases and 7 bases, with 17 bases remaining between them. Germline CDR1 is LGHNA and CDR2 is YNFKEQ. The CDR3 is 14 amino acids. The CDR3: CASGTQLSTEKLFF. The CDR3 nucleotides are TGTGCCAGCGGAACTCAACTTTCTACTGAAAAACTGTTTTTT.

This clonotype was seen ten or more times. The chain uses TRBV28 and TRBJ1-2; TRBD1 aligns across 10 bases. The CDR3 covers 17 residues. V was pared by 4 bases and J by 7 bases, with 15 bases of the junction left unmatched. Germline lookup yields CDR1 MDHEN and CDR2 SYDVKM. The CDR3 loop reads CASSSSGTGVIRGGYTF. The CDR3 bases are TGTGCCAGCAGTTCCTCCGGGACAGGGGTCATTCGGGGTGGCTACACCTTC.

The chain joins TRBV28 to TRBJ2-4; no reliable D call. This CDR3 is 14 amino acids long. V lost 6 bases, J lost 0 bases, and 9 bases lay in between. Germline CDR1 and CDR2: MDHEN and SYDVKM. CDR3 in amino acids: CASRPGLAKNIQYF. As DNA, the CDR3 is TGTGCCAGCAGGCCCGGATTAGCCAAAAACATTCAGTACTTC.

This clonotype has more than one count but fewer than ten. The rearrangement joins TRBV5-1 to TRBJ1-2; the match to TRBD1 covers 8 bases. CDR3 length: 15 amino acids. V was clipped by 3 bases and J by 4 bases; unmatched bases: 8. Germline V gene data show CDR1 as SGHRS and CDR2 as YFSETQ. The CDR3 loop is CASSWTQGQAYGYTF. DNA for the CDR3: TGCGCCAGCAGCTGGACCCAGGGACAGGCCTATGGCTACACCTTC. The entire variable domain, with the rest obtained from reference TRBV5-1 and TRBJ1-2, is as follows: KAGVTQTPRYLIKTRGQQVTLSCSPISGHRSVSWYQQTPGQGLQFLFEYFSETQRNKGNFPGRFSGRQFSNSRSEMNVSTLELGDSALYLCASSWTQGQAYGYTFGSGTRLTVV.

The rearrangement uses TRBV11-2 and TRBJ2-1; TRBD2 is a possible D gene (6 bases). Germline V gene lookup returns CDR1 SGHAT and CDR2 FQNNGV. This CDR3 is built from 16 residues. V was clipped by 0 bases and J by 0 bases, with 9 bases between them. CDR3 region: CASSLDRGNSYNEQFF. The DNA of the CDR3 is TGTGCCAGCAGCTTAGATCGGGGGAACTCCTACAATGAGCAGTTCTTC.

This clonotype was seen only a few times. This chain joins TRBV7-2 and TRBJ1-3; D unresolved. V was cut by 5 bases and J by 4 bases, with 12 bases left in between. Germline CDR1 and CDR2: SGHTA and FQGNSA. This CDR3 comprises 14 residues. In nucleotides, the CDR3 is TGTGCCAGCAGCGATGGCCCCGGAGGAAACACCATATATTTT. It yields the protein CASSDGPGGNTIYF.

CDR3 DNA: TGTGCCAGCCAGAAACAAGAGACCCAGTACTTC. Translated: CASQKQETQYF. The J gene is TRBJ2-5, the V gene TRBV2; D gene ambiguous. Trimming left V 8 bases short and J 2 bases short, with 6 bases between. CDR1 SNHLY and CDR2 FYNNEI come from the germline V gene. The CDR3 extends over 11 amino acids.

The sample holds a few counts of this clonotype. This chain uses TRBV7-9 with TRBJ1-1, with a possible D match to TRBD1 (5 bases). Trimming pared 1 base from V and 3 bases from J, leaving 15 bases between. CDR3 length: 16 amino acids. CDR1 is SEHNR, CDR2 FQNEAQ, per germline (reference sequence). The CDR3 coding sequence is TGTGCCAGCAGCTTAGTGAGGCGGGGCGCGGACACTGAAGCTTTCTTT. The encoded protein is CASSLVRRGADTEAFF.

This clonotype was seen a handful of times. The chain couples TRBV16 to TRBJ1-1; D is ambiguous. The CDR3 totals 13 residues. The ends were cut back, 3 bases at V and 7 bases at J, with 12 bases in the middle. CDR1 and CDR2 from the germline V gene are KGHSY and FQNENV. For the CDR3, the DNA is TGTGCCAGCAGCCATTTAGGCGGGGTTGAAGCTTTCTTT. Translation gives CASSHLGGVEAFF.

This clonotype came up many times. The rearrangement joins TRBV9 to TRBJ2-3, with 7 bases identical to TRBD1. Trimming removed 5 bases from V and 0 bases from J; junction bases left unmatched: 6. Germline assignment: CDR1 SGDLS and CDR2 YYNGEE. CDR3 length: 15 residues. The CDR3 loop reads CASSLQGISTDTQYF. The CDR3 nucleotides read TGTGCCAGCAGTTTACAGGGGATCAGCACAGATACGCAGTATTTT.

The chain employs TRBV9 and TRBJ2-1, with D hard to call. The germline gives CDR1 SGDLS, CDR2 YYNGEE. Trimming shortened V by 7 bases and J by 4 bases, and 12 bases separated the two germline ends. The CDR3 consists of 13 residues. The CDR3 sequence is CASSRFLYNEQFF. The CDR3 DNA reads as TGTGCCAGCTCCAGGTTTCTATACAATGAGCAGTTCTTC.

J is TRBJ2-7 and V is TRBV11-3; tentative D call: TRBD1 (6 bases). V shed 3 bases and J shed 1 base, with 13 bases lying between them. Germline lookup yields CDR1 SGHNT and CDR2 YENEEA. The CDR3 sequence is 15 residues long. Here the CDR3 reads CASSFRTEVSYEQYF. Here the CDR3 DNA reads TGTGCCAGCAGCTTTAGGACAGAGGTTTCCTACGAGCAGTACTTC.

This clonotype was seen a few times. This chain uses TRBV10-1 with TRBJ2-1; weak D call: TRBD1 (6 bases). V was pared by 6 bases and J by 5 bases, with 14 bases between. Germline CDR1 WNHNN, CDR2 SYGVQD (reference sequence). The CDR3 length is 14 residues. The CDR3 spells CASSHPDRNNEQFF. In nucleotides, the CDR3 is TGCGCCAGCAGCCACCCGGACAGAAACAATGAGCAGTTCTTC.